A single sample is the source of the 15 T cell receptor beta chains below, sequenced in a study of brain T cells in children with intractable seizures. The method was immunoSEQ multiplex PCR; TCRdb's version includes in-frame clones alone and lacks a portion of them. The sample lists around 100,000 clones; roughly 92% were seen once. Sequenced material: peripheral blood, taken at surgery. The source is a boy under three years old with hemimegalencephaly and intractable seizures.

The rearrangement joins TRBV10-1 to TRBJ2-1; 9 positions match TRBD2. This CDR3 spans 16 amino acids. J gave up 0 bases and V 5 bases, and 5 bases lay outside the gene matches. Germline assignment: CDR1 WNHNN and CDR2 SYGVQD (reference sequence). The CDR3 bases are TGCGCCAGCAGTAGGACTAGCGCGAGCTCCTACAATGAGCAGTTCTTC. This encodes CASSRTSASSYNEQFF.

The chain combines TRBV6-5 with TRBJ2-3, with D uncertain. V lost 6 bases and J 2 bases, leaving 3 bases between the germline ends. The CDR3 contains 11 residues. CDR1 MNHEY and CDR2 SVGAGI come from the germline V gene. The CDR3 nucleotides are TGTGCCAGCAGGAACACAGATACGCAGTATTTT. Translated, it gives CASRNTDTQYF.

This rearrangement joins TRBV2 to TRBJ2-5; a possible D gene is TRBD2 (5 bases). Germline loops: CDR1 SNHLY, CDR2 FYNNEI. The length of the CDR3 is 13 residues. Trimming pared 6 bases from V and 5 bases from J, leaving 13 bases between. CDR3 DNA sequence: TGTGCCAGCAGCGCGGAGCGGAGGGAGACCCAGTACTTC. As protein: CASSAERRETQYF.

This sequence joins TRBV9 and TRBJ1-2, with 10 bases identical to TRBD1. Germline trimming cut 0 bases from V and 6 bases from J; bases unmatched to any gene: 8. The CDR3 extends over 16 amino acids. Germline-derived CDR1 and CDR2 are SGDLS and YYNGEE. The CDR3 here is CASSVGASGTGDGYTF. CDR3 nucleotide sequence: TGTGCCAGCAGCGTAGGGGCGTCCGGGACAGGGGATGGCTACACCTTC. The variable domain in full, completed from reference TRBV9 and TRBJ1-2, reads DSGVTQTPKHLITATGQRVTLRCSPRSGDLSVYWYQQSLDQGLQFLIQYYNGEERAKGNILERFSAQQFPDLHSELNLSSLELGDSALYFCASSVGASGTGDGYTFGSGTRLTVV.

The chain is built from TRBV11-2 and TRBJ2-5; D is unclear. This CDR3 contains 11 residues. V gave up 3 bases and J gave up 2 bases, with 1 base separating them. Per the germline V gene, CDR1 is SGHAT and CDR2 is FQNNGV. CDR3 amino acids: CASSFQETQYF. CDR3 nucleotide sequence: TGTGCCAGCAGCTTTCAAGAGACCCAGTACTTC.

The chain has TRBV19 and TRBJ2-3, with 8 bases lining up with TRBD1. The CDR3 has 16 amino acids. V was pared by 3 bases and J by 0 bases, with 5 bases of the junction left unmatched. The germline V gene has CDR1 LNHDA and CDR2 SQIVND (reference sequence). The CDR3 coding sequence is TGTGCCAGTAGTATCGCAGGGGGCTCTAGCACAGATACGCAGTATTTT. Translation gives CASSIAGGSSTDTQYF. The full variable domain, rest sourced from reference TRBV19 and TRBJ2-3, is DGGITQSPKYLFRKEGQNVTLSCEQNLNHDAMYWYRQDPGQGLRLIYYSQIVNDFQKGDIAEGYSVSREKKESFPLTVTSAQKNPTAFYLCASSIAGGSSTDTQYFGPGTRLTVL.

This clone was picked up one time. This sequence joins TRBV5-4 and TRBJ2-7; D gene uncertain. This CDR3 is 13 amino acids long. V shed 0 bases and J shed 8 bases, with 12 bases lying between them. CDR1 is SGHNT, CDR2 YYREEE, per germline (reference sequence). The CDR3 is CASSLGGSAQQYF. CDR3 coding DNA: TGTGCCAGCAGCTTGGGGGGTTCCGCACAGCAGTACTTC.

This chain joins TRBV2 and TRBJ1-4; D not resolved. The CDR3 has 13 amino acids. Trimming took off 7 bases at V and 3 bases at J, with 9 bases between the two ends. Germline V gene lookup returns CDR1 SNHLY and CDR2 FYNNEI. This CDR3 is CASTFRSNEKLFF. The CDR3 nucleotides read TGTGCCAGCACGTTCAGGTCTAATGAAAAACTGTTTTTT.

This clone was found a few times. V and J are TRBV7-2 and TRBJ1-6; 11 bases are a match to TRBD1. The CDR3 has 15 residues. V trimming: 5 bases; J trimming: 9 bases; junction bases outside the gene matches: 6. CDR1 and CDR2 (germline): SGHTA, FQGNSA. The CDR3: CASSRTGTGGSPLHF. The CDR3 nucleotides are TGTGCCAGCAGCCGTACCGGGACAGGGGGTTCACCCCTCCACTTT.

The chain couples TRBV6-2 or TRBV6-3 to TRBJ2-5, with 11 bases aligning to TRBD2. The germline CDR1 and CDR2 sequences are MNHEY and SVGEGT. The CDR3 spans 15 residues. The junction had 7 bases not matched to a gene; V was cut back by 5 bases and J by 5 bases. Here the CDR3 reads CASSPRLAGRETQYF. The CDR3 DNA follows: TGTGCCAGCAGTCCCCGACTAGCGGGACGGGAGACCCAGTACTTC.

V is TRBV15 and J is TRBJ2-2; D gene uncertain. Germline V gene lookup returns CDR1 LNHNV and CDR2 YYDKDF (reference sequence). The CDR3 sequence is 12 residues long. Between the trimmed V and J ends, which lost 6 bases and 5 bases, there was a span of 7 bases. CDR3 DNA: TGTGCCACCAGTATGGGGACCGGGGAGCTGTTTTTT. Amino acids: CATSMGTGELFF.

This clone was counted a single time. In DNA, the CDR3 is TGTGCCAGCAGCCAGGGGGCGAACACTGAAGCTTTCTTT. Its protein is CASSQGANTEAFF. The V gene is TRBV5-4, the J gene TRBJ1-1, with 8 bases identical to TRBD1. CDR1 SGHNT and CDR2 YYREEE come from the germline V gene (reference sequence). Trimming at V came to 4 bases and at J to 1 base, leaving 0 bases not matched to a gene. This CDR3 region has 13 residues.

The chain joins TRBV23-1 to TRBJ1-2, with 7 bases matching TRBD1. TRBV23-1 carries the ORF label, with uncertain function. The V and J ends lost 8 bases and 2 bases, in that order; junction bases with no gene match: 11. CDR3 size: 15 residues. The CDR3 protein is CASARQGTTNYGYTF. The CDR3 nucleotides are TGCGCCAGCGCACGACAGGGAACGACGAACTATGGCTACACCTTC.

V gene TRBV5-6 combines with J gene TRBJ2-7, with 15 bases fitting TRBD2. The CDR3 loop spans 15 amino acids. Germline CDR1 and CDR2: SGHDT and YYEEEE. The J segment lost 7 bases and the V segment lost 0 bases, leaving 2 bases of the junction unmatched. In DNA, the CDR3 is TGTGCCAGCAGCTTGGTGGGGACTAGCGGGAGGGAGCAGTACTTC. Translated: CASSLVGTSGREQYF. Variable domain in full (rest from reference TRBV5-6 and TRBJ2-7): DAGVTQSPTHLIKTRGQQVTLRCSPKSGHDTVSWYQQALGQGPQFIFQYYEEEERQRGNFPDRFSGHQFPNYSSELNVNALLLGDSALYLCASSLVGTSGREQYFGPGTRLTVT.

The V call is TRBV27, the J call TRBJ1-6; D may be TRBD1 (5 bases). CDR1 and CDR2 (germline): MNHEY, SMNVEV (reference sequence). The CDR3 is made up of 15 amino acids. V lost 3 bases and J 4 bases, leaving 10 bases between the germline ends. CDR3 nucleotides: TGTGCCAGCAGTTTTTCGGGGGGTTATAATTCACCCCTCCACTTT. It yields the protein CASSFSGGYNSPLHF.